These 9 T cell receptor beta chains originate from one sample sequenced in a study of cytomegalovirus exposure and HLA in healthy donors. With 60 Vbeta and 13 Jbeta primers, the PCR was carried out. Measured with immunoSEQ multiplex PCR; TCRdb has only the in-frame clones, and not every one. The data hold roughly 63,000 clones, with roughly 74% observed a single time. Sequencing used PBMCs. The source is a woman aged 40-49 years in good health and CMV-seropositive.

This chain links TRBV6-1 with TRBJ1-6; TRBD1 might be the D (5 bases). Trimming pared 4 bases from V and 7 bases from J, leaving 11 bases between. This CDR3 comprises 14 residues. Germline V gene data show CDR1 as MNHNS and CDR2 as SASEGT. The chain's CDR3 is CASSGAGINSPLHF. For the CDR3, the DNA is TGTGCCAGCAGTGGGGCAGGGATAAATTCACCCCTCCACTTT.

CDR3 in DNA: TGCGCCAGCAGGGATGATGGGGCTAGGGACACTGAAGCTTTCTTT. Translating it yields CASRDDGARDTEAFF. The V and J genes are TRBV10-1 and TRBJ1-1; possibly TRBD1 for D (5 bases). The CDR3 is made up of 15 amino acids. Trimming pared 6 bases from V and 3 bases from J, leaving 17 bases between. The V gene's germline CDR1 is WNHNN and CDR2 SYGVQD (reference sequence).

This chain links TRBV18 with TRBJ2-1, with TRBD1 as a possible D gene (6 bases). The CDR3 spans 12 residues. Trimming pared 0 bases from V and 10 bases from J, leaving 7 bases between. Germline V CDR1 and CDR2: KGHSH, LQKENI. CDR3 sequence: CASSPPTGEQFF. The CDR3 bases are TGTGCCAGCTCACCACCGACAGGCGAGCAGTTCTTC.

The chain carries TRBV7-9 and TRBJ1-2; 10 nucleotides agree with TRBD1. J lost 8 bases, V lost 1 base, and 1 base had no gene match. The CDR3 has 13 residues. Germline V gives CDR1 SEHNR, CDR2 FQNEAQ (reference sequence). Written as DNA, the CDR3 is TGTGCCAGCAGCTTAGGGGACAGGGGAGGCTACACCTTC. It is translated as CASSLGDRGGYTF.

This chain connects TRBV7-2 to TRBJ1-5; tentatively, D is TRBD1 (6 bases). Germline V CDR1 and CDR2: SGHTA, FQGNSA. V lost 6 bases to trimming and J lost 4 bases, with 10 bases between them. This CDR3 comprises 13 residues. CDR3 amino acids: CASSPQGNQPQHF. As DNA, the CDR3 is TGTGCCAGCAGTCCCCAGGGGAATCAGCCCCAGCATTTT. The whole variable domain, filled in from reference TRBV7-2 and TRBJ1-5, reads GAGVSQSPSNKVTEKGKDVELRCDPISGHTALYWYRQSLGQGLEFLIYFQGNSAPDKSGLPSDRFSAERTGGSVSTLTIQRTQQEDSAVYLCASSPQGNQPQHFGDGTRLSIL.

The chain links TRBV5-1 to TRBJ2-7; tentative D call: TRBD2 (5 bases). Per the germline V gene, CDR1 is SGHRS and CDR2 is YFSETQ. V dropped 1 base and J dropped 0 bases, with 14 bases sitting between them. This CDR3 region has 16 residues. The CDR3: CASSLSGSLSSYEQYF. The CDR3 nucleotides are TGCGCCAGCAGCTTGAGCGGCAGCTTATCCTCCTACGAGCAGTACTTC. The whole variable domain, filled in from reference TRBV5-1 and TRBJ2-7, reads KAGVTQTPRYLIKTRGQQVTLSCSPISGHRSVSWYQQTPGQGLQFLFEYFSETQRNKGNFPGRFSGRQFSNSRSEMNVSTLELGDSALYLCASSLSGSLSSYEQYFGPGTRLTVT.

The genes are TRBV9 and TRBJ2-1, with 7 bases matching TRBD1. With V trimmed by 0 bases and J by 3 bases, 3 bases remained unmatched. CDR1 and CDR2 (germline): SGDLS, YYNGEE. The CDR3 totals 15 residues. The DNA of the CDR3 is TGTGCCAGCAGCGTAGTTACAGGGGTCTACAATGAGCAGTTCTTC. Translating it yields CASSVVTGVYNEQFF. Looking up the rest from reference TRBV9 and TRBJ2-1 gives the full variable domain: DSGVTQTPKHLITATGQRVTLRCSPRSGDLSVYWYQQSLDQGLQFLIQYYNGEERAKGNILERFSAQQFPDLHSELNLSSLELGDSALYFCASSVVTGVYNEQFFGPGTRLTVL.

Concerning this clone: A read error may produce the germline difference seen at one junction end. Within the sample, other DNA sequences also encode this same CDR3. The chain recombines TRBV5-6 with TRBJ1-2; no clear D. The CDR3 totals 14 residues. Germline CDR1 is SGHDT and CDR2 is YYEEEE. The DNA for the CDR3 is TGTGCCAGCAGCTTGGTCGGGGTGAACTACGGCTACACCTTC. This encodes CASSLVGVNYGYTF.

Only one count was recorded for this clone. The chain links TRBV6-1 to TRBJ1-1, with D possibly being TRBD1 (5 bases). V dropped 5 bases and J dropped 5 bases, with 18 bases sitting between them. CDR1 and CDR2 (germline): MNHNS, SASEGT. CDR3 length: 15 residues. The CDR3 sequence: CASSLSGPALTEAFF. In DNA, the CDR3 is TGTGCCAGCAGTTTGTCAGGGCCCGCACTTACTGAAGCTTTCTTT.